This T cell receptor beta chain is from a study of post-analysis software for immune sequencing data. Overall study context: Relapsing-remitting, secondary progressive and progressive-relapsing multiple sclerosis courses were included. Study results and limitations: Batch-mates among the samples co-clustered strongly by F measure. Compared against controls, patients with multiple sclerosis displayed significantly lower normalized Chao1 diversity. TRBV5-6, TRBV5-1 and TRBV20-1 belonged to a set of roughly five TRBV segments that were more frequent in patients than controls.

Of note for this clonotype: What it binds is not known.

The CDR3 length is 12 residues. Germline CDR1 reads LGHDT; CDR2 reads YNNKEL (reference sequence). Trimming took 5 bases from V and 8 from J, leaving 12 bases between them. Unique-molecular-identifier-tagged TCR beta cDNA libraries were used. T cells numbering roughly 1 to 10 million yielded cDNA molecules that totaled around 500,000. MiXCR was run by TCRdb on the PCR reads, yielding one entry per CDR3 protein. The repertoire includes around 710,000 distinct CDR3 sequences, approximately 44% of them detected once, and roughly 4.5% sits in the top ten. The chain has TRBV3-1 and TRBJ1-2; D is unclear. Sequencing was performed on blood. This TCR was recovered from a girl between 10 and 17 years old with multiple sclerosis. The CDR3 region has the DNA TGTGCCAGCAGCGACCCAGGATACGGCTACACCTTC. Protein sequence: CASSDPGYGYTF.